The clone carrying this T cell receptor beta chain turned up a few times. Its antigen is still unknown. This sample is drawn from a study of T-cell reconstitution after alpha-beta-depleted transplantation in children. The library targeted TCRbeta and was prepared with unique molecular identifiers. TCRdb redid the calling of the PCR reads with MiXCR, one entry per CDR3 protein. The sample carries about 440,000 distinct CDR3 sequences, roughly 44% recorded once. General study points: Some patients' high day-60 TCRbeta diversity was attributed to recipient cells surviving conditioning. T-cell numbers and diversity, one year after transplant, stemmed largely from T cells that were newly produced. Expanded graft clones, several hundred of them, were reportedly the source of alpha-beta T cells about two months after transplant.

The CDR3 covers 13 residues. Trimming pared 4 bases from V and 0 bases from J, leaving 7 bases between. The germline gives CDR1 SQVTM, CDR2 ANQGSEA. The sample consisted of PBMCs, taken before TCRalphabeta/CD19-depleted stem cell transplant. The receptor's source is a girl aged 2 to 9 with aplastic anemia, due to receive a stem cell transplant. This sequence joins TRBV29-1 and TRBJ2-1; no reliable D call. The CDR3 here is CSVGRSSYNEQFF. The CDR3 coding sequence is TGCAGCGTTGGCAGGAGCTCCTACAATGAGCAGTTCTTC.